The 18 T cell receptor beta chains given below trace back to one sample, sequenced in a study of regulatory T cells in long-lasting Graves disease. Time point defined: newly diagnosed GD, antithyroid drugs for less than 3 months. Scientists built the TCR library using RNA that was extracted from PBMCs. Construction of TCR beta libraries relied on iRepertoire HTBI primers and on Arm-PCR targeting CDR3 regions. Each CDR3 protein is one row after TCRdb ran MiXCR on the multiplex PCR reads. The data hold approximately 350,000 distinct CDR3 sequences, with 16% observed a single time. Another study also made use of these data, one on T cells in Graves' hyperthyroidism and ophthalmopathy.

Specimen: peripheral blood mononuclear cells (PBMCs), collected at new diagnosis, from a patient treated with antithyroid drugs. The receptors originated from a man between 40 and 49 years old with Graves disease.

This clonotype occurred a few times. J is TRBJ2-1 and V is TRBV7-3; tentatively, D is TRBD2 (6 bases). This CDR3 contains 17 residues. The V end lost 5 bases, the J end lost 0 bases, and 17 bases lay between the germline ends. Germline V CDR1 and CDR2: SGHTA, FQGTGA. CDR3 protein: CASSRSSARSSYNEQFF. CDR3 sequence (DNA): TGTGCCAGCAGCCGGTCTAGCGCCAGGAGCTCCTACAATGAGCAGTTCTTC. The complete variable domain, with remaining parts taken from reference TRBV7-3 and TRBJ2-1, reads GAGVSQTPSNKVTEKGKYVELRCDPISGHTALYWYRQSLGQGPEFLIYFQGTGAADDSGLPNDRFFAVRPEGSVSTLKIQRTERGDSAVYLCASSRSSARSSYNEQFFGPGTRLTVL.

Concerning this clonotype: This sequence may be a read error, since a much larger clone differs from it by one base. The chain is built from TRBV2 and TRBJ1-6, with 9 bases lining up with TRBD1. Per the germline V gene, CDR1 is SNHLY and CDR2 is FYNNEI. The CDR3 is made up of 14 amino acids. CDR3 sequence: CASISGQGDSLLHF. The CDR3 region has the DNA TGTGCCAGCATATCGGGACAGGGCGACTCACTCCTCCACTTT.

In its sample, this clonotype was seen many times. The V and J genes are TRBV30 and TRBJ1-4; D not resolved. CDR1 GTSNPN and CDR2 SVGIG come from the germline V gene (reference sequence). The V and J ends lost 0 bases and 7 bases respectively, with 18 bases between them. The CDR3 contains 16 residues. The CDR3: CAWSVPLSLRGEKLFF. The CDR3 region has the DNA TGTGCCTGGAGTGTACCTTTGTCCCTCCGGGGTGAAAAACTGTTTTTT. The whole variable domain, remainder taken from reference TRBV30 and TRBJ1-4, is SQTIHQWPATLVQPVGSPLSLECTVEGTSNPNLYWYRQAAGRGLQLLFYSVGIGQISSEVPQNLSASRPQDRQFILSSKKLLLSDSGFYLCAWSVPLSLRGEKLFFGSGTQLSVL.

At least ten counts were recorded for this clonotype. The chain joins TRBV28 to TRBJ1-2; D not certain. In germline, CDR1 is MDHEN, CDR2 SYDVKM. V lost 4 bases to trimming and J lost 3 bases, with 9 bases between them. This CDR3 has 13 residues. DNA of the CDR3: TGTGCCAGCAGTTCGATCACGCACTATGGCTACACCTTC. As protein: CASSSITHYGYTF.

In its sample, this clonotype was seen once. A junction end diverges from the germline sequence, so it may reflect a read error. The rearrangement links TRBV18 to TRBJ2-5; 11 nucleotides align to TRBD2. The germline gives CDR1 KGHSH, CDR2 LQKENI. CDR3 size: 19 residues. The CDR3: CSSSPVGTSGSPTRETQYF. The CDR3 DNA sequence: TGTTCCAGCTCACCAGTCGGGACTAGCGGCTCCCCCACCAGGGAGACCCAGTACTTC.

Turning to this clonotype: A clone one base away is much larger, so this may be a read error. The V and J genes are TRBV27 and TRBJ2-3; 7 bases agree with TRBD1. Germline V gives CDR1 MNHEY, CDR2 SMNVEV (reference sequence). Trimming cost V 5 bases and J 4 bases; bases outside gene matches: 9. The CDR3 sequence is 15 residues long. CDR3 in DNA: TGTGCCAGCAGTGACGTCGACAGGGCGGCAGATACGCAGTATTTT. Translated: CASSDVDRAADTQYF.

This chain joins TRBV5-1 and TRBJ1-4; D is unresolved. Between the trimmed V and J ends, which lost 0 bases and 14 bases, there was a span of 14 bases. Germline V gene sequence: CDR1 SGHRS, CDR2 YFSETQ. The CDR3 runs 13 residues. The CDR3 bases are TGCGCCAGCAGCTTGGGGTGGACGACCGAGCTGTTTTTT. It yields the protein CASSLGWTTELFF.

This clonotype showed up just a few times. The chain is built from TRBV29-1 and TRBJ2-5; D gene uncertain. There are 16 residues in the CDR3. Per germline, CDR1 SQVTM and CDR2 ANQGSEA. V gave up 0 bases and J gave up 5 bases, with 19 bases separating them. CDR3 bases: TGCAGCGTTGAAGATCGAAGAAAAACGTACGGGGAGACCCAGTACTTC. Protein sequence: CSVEDRRKTYGETQYF.

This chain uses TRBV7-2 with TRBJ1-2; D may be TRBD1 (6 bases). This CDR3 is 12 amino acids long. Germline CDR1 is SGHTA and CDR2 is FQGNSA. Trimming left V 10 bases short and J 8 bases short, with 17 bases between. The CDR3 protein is CATKGGLPGYTF. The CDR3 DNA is TGTGCCACCAAAGGGGGGCTGCCAGGCTACACCTTC.

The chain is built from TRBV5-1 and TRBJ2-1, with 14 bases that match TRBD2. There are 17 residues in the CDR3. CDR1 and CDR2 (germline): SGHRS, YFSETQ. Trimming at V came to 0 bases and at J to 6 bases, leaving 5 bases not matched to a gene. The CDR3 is CASSLGLAGGRFNEQFF. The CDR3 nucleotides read TGCGCCAGCAGCTTGGGACTAGCGGGGGGGCGGTTCAATGAGCAGTTCTTC.

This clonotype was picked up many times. The CDR3 loop is CASSVGRSTDTQYF. The CDR3 nucleotides read TGCGCCAGCAGTGTTGGAAGAAGCACAGATACGCAGTATTTT. J is TRBJ2-3 and V is TRBV10-1; D call uncertain. The CDR3 is 14 residues long. V dropped 4 bases and J dropped 0 bases, with 8 bases sitting between them. CDR1 is WNHNN, CDR2 SYGVQD, per germline (reference sequence).

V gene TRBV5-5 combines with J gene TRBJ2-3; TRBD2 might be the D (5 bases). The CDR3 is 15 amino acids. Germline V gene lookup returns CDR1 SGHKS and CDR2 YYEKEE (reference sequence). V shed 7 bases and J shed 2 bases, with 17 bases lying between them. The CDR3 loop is CASGASPADTDTQYF. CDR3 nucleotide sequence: TGTGCCAGCGGTGCTAGCCCGGCCGACACAGATACGCAGTATTTT.

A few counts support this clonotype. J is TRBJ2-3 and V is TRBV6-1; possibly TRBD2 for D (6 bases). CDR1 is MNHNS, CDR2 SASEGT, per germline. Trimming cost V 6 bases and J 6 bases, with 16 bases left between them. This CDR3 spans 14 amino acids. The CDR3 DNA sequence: TGTGCCAGCAGCGTTCGACTAGAGGGGGATACGCAGTATTTT. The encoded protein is CASSVRLEGDTQYF.

Here the CDR3 DNA reads TGTGCCAGCAGCACACAACCGAGCTATCAGCCCCAGCATTTT. Translating gives CASSTQPSYQPQHF. V usage is TRBV7-2 and J usage is TRBJ1-5; D call uncertain. With 5 bases removed from V and 5 bases from J, the gap between germline ends came to 13 bases. This CDR3 has 14 amino acids. CDR1 is SGHTA, CDR2 FQGNSA, per germline.

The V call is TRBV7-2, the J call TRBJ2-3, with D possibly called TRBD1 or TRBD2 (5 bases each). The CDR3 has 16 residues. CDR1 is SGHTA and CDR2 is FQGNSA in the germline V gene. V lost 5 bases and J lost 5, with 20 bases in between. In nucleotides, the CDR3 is TGTGCCAGCAGCCACCAATTCTTCGGGGCTCGAGATACGCAGTATTTT. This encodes CASSHQFFGARDTQYF.

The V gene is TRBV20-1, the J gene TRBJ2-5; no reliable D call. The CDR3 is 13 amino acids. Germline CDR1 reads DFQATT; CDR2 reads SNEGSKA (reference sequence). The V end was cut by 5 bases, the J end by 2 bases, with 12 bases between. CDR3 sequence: CSASLDAQETQYF. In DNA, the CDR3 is TGCAGTGCTTCCTTGGACGCTCAAGAGACCCAGTACTTC.

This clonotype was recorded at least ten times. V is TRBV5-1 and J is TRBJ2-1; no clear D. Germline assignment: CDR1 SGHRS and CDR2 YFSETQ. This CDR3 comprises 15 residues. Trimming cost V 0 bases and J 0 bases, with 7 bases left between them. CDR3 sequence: CASSLASSSYNEQFF. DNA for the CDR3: TGCGCCAGCAGCTTGGCTTCCAGCTCCTACAATGAGCAGTTCTTC.

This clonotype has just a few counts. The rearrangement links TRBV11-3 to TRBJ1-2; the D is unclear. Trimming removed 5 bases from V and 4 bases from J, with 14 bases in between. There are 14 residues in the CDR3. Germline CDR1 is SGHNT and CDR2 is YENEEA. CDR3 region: CASSPPGNLYGYTF. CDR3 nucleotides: TGTGCCAGCAGCCCCCCCGGAAACCTCTATGGCTACACCTTC. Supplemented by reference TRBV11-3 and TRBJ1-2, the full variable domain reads EAGVVQSPRYKIIEKKQPVAFWCNPISGHNTLYWYLQNLGQGPELLIRYENEEAVDDSQLPKDRFSAERLKGVDSTLKIQPAELGDSAVYLCASSPPGNLYGYTFGSGTRLTVV.